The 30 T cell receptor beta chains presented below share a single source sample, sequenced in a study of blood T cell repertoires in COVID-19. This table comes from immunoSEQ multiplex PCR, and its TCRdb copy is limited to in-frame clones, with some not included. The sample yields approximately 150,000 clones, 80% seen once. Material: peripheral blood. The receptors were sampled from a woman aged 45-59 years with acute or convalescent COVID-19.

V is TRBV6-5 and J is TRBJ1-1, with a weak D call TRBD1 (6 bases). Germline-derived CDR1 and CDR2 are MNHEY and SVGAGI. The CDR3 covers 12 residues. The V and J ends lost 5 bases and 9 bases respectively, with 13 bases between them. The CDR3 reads CASSTQGGKAFF. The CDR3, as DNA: TGTGCCAGCAGTACACAGGGTGGGAAAGCTTTCTTT.

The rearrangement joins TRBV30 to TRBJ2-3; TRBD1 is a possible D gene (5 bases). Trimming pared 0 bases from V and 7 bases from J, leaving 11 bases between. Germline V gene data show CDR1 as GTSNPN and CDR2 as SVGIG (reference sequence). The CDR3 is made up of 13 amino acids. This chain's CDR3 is CAWSVHGQYTQYF. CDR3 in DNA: TGTGCCTGGAGTGTACATGGACAATATACGCAGTATTTT.

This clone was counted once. The CDR3 reads CASSYSMEGEAFF. The CDR3 DNA is TGTGCCAGCAGTTACTCGATGGAGGGGGAAGCTTTCTTT. The genes are TRBV6-6 and TRBJ1-1, with D tentatively TRBD1 (5 bases). The CDR3 runs 13 residues. The V end lost 0 bases, the J end lost 8 bases, and 10 bases lay between the germline ends. Looked up from germline, CDR1 is MNHNY and CDR2 is SVGAGI (reference sequence).

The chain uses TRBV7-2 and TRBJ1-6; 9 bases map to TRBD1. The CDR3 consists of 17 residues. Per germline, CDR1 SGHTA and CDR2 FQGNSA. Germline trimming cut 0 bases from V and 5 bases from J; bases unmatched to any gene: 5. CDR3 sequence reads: CASSLALRTGDNSPLHF. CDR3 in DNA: TGTGCCAGCAGCTTAGCCCTACGGACAGGGGATAATTCACCCCTCCACTTT.

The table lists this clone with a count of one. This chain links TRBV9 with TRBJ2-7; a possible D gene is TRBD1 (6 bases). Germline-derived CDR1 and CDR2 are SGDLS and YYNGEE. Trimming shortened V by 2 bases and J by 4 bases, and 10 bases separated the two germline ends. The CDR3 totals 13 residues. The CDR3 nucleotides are TGTGCCAGCAGCGTCTCAACAGGGTACGAGCAGTACTTC. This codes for CASSVSTGYEQYF.

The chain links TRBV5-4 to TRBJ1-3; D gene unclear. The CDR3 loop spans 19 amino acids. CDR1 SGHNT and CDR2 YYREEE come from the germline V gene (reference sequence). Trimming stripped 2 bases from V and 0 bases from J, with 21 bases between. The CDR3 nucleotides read TGTGCCAGCAGCTTCCGACTTTTTGGATTGGGGAGCTCTGGAAACACCATATATTTT. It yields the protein CASSFRLFGLGSSGNTIYF.

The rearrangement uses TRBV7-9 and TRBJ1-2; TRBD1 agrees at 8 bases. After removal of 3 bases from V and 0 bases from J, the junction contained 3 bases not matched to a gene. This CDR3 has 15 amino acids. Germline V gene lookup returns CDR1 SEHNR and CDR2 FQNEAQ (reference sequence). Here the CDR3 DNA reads TGTGCCAGCAGCTTTTCGACAGGGGCTAACTATGGCTACACCTTC. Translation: CASSFSTGANYGYTF.

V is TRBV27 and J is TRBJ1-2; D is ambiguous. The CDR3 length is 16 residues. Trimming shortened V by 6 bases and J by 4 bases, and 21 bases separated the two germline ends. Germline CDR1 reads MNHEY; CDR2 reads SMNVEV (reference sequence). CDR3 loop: CASSRYADHPGYGYTF. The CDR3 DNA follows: TGTGCCAGCAGCCGCTATGCCGACCACCCGGGCTATGGCTACACCTTC.

The CDR3 spells CASSRDSQETQYF. Here the CDR3 DNA reads TGTGCCAGTAGCCGGGACAGCCAAGAGACCCAGTACTTC. The rearrangement links TRBV19 to TRBJ2-5; 7 bases are a match to TRBD1. CDR1 is LNHDA and CDR2 is SQIVND in the germline V gene (reference sequence). There are 13 residues in the CDR3. The trim removed 6 bases at V and 1 base at J, leaving 2 bases unmatched.

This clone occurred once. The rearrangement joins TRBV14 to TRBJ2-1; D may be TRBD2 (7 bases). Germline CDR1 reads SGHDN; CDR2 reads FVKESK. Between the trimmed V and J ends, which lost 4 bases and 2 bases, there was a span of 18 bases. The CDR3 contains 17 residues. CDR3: CASSPLGGRGAYNEQFF. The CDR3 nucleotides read TGTGCCAGCAGCCCCCTCGGGGGGCGAGGGGCCTACAATGAGCAGTTCTTC.

The CDR3: CASSYSSVLRTEAFF. DNA of the CDR3: TGTGCCAGCAGTTACTCGTCCGTGTTGAGGACTGAAGCTTTCTTT. The rearrangement joins TRBV6-5 to TRBJ1-1, with no clear D. Germline V CDR1 and CDR2: MNHEY, SVGAGI. V lost 0 bases and J 5 bases, leaving 13 bases between the germline ends. The CDR3 contains 15 residues.

The CDR3 loop reads CATSAREAFDTEAFF. The CDR3, as DNA: TGTGCCACCAGTGCCCGGGAGGCGTTCGACACTGAAGCTTTCTTT. The genes are TRBV24-1 and TRBJ1-1; D remains ambiguous. Germline CDR1 KGHDR, CDR2 SFDVKD. The CDR3 is made up of 15 amino acids. The V gene lost 5 bases and the J gene lost 3 bases, with 15 bases spanning the gap.

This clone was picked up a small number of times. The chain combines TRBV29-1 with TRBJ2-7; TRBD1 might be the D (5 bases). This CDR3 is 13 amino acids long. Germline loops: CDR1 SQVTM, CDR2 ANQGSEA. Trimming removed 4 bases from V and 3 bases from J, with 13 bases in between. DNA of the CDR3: TGCAGCGTTGTCTCTGGGCAGGGCTACGAGCAGTACTTC. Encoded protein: CSVVSGQGYEQYF.

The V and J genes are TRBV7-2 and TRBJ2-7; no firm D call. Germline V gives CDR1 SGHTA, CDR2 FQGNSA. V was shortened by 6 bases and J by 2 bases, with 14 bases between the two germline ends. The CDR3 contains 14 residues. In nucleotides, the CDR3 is TGTGCCAGCAGTCCCTCTAATTTCCCCTACGAGCAGTACTTC. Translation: CASSPSNFPYEQYF.

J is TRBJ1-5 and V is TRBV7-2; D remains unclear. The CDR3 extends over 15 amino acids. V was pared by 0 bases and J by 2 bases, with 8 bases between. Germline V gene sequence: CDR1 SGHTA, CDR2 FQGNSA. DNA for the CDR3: TGTGCCAGCAGCTTAGCCCAGTACCGCAATCAGCCCCAGCATTTT. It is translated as CASSLAQYRNQPQHF.

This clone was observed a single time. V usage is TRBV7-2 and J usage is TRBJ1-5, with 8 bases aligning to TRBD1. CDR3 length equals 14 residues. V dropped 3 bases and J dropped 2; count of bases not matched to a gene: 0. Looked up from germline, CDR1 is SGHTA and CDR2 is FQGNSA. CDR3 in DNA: TGTGCCAGCAGCTTGACAGGGGGCAATCAGCCCCAGCATTTT. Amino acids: CASSLTGGNQPQHF.

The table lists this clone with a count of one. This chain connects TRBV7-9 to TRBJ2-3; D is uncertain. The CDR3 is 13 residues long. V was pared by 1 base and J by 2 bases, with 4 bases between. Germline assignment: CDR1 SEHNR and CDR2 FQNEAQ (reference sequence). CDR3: CASSLEATDTQYF. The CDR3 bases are TGTGCCAGCAGCTTAGAAGCCACAGATACGCAGTATTTT. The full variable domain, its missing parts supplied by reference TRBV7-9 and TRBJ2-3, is DTGVSQNPRHKITKRGQNVTFRCDPISEHNRLYWYRQTLGQGPEFLTYFQNEAQLEKSRLLSDRFSAERPKGSFSTLEIQRTEQGDSAMYLCASSLEATDTQYFGPGTRLTVL.

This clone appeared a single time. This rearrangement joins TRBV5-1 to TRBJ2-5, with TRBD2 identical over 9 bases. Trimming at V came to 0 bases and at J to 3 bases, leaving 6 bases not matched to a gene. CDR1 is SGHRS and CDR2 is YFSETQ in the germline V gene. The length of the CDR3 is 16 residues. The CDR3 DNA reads TGCGCCAGCAGCTTGGACGCGACTAGCGGAAAAGAGACCCAGTACTTC. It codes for CASSLDATSGKETQYF.

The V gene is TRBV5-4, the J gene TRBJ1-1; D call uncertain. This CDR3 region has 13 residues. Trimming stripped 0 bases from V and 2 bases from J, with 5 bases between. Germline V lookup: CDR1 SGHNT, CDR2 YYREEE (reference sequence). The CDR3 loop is CASSLDYNTEAFF. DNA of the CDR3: TGTGCCAGCAGCTTGGACTACAACACTGAAGCTTTCTTT.

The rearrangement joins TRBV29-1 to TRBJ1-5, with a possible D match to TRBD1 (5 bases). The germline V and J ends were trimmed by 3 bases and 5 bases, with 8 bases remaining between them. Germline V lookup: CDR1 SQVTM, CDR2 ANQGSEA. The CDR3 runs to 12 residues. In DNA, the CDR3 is TGCAGCGTTGAGGTAGGGGATCAGCCCCAGCATTTT. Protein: CSVEVGDQPQHF.

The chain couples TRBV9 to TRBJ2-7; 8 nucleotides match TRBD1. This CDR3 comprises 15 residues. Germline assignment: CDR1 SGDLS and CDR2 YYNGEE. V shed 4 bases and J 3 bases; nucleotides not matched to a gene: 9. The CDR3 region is CASSSVPGQDYEQYF. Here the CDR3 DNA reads TGTGCCAGCAGCTCAGTACCGGGACAGGACTACGAGCAGTACTTC.

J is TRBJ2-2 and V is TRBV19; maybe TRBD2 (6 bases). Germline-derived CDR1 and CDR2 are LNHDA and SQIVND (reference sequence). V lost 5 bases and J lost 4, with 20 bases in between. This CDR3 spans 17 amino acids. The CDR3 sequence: CASSPRGRGGGTGELFF. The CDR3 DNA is TGTGCCAGTAGTCCTCGAGGCCGGGGAGGAGGCACCGGGGAGCTGTTTTTT.

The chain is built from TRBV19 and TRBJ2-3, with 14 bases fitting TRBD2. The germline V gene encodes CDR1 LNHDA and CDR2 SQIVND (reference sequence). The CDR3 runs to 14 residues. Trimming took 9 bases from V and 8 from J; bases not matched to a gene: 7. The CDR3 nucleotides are TGTGCCAGCGGGACTAGCGGGGGTCAGGTTACGCAGTATTTT. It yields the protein CASGTSGGQVTQYF.

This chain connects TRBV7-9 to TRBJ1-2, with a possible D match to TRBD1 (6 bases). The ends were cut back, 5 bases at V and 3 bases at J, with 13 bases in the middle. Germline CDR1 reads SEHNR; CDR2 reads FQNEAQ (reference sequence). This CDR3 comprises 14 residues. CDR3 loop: CASSPPTGHYGYTF. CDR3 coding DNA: TGTGCCAGCAGCCCCCCAACAGGGCACTATGGCTACACCTTC.

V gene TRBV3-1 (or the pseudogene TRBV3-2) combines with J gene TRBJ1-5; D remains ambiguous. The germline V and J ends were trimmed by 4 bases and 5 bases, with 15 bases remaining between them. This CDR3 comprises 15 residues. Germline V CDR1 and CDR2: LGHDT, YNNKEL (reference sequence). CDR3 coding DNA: TGTGCCAGCAGCCTCGGGCCGGGGAGGGATCAGCCCCAGCATTTT. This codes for CASSLGPGRDQPQHF.

CDR3 sequence reads: CASRGVTGGNEKLFF. The DNA of the CDR3 is TGTGCCAGCCGGGGGGTGACAGGGGGGAATGAAAAACTGTTTTTT. The chain employs TRBV4-2 and TRBJ1-4; 9 bases fit TRBD1. V gave up 8 bases and J gave up 5 bases; unmatched junction bases: 9. The CDR3 is 15 residues long. Germline V gene sequence: CDR1 LGHNA, CDR2 YNFKEQ.

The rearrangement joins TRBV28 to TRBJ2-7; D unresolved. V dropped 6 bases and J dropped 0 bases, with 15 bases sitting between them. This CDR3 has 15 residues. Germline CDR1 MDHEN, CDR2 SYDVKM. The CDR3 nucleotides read TGTGCCAGCAGCCCCTGGGCAGAAAGCTCCTACGAGCAGTACTTC. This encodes CASSPWAESSYEQYF.

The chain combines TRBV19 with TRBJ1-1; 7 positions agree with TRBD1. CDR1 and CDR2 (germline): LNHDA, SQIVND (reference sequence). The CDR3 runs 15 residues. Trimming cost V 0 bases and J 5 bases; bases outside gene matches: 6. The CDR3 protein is CASSIDRGVGTEAFF. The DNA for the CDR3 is TGTGCCAGTAGTATAGACAGGGGGGTCGGGACTGAAGCTTTCTTT.

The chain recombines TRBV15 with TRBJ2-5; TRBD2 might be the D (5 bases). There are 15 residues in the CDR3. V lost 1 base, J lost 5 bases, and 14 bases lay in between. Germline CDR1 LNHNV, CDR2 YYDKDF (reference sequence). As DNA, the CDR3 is TGTGCCACCAGCAGAGGCCAGGAGGAGAGGGAGACCCAGTACTTC. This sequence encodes CATSRGQEERETQYF.

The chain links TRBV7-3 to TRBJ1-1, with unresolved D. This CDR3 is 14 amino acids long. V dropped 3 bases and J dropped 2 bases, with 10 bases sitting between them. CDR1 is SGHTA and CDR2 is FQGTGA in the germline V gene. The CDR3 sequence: CASSFYPINTEAFF. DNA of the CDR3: TGTGCCAGCAGCTTCTATCCGATAAACACTGAAGCTTTCTTT.